Described below is a single TCR beta chain sequence and its context. The sample belongs to a study of cytomegalovirus exposure and HLA in healthy donors. PCR involved 60 Vbeta and 13 Jbeta primers. Clones were read by immunoSEQ multiplex PCR, and TCRdb kept only the in-frame ones, dropping some. Here the sample spans some 130,000 clones, approximately 61% being singletons. The CDR3 has 14 residues. Between the trimmed V and J ends, which lost 6 bases and 1 base, there was a span of 10 bases. Germline V gene lookup returns CDR1 SQVTM and CDR2 ANQGSEA. This receptor was taken from a human donor in good health. The chain has TRBV29-1 and TRBJ2-6, with D perhaps TRBD2 (5 bases). The specimen sequenced was PBMCs. In DNA form, the CDR3 reads TGCAGCGTGATTGAGGGTTCTGGGGCCAACGTCCTGACTTTC. This gives the protein CSVIEGSGANVLTF.